This passage covers 30 T cell receptor beta chains from one sample sequenced in a study of T cells after yellow fever vaccination. Each CDR3 protein is one row after TCRdb ran MiXCR on the 5' RACE reads. The data hold about 260,000 distinct CDR3 sequences, with approximately 3.6% observed a single time. The specimen was PBMCs, collected 15 days after the yellow fever booster vaccination. These receptors came from a man aged 18-30 years who received the YFV17D yellow fever vaccine.

This clonotype was detected ten times or more. This chain joins TRBV15 and TRBJ2-6, with D hard to call. From germline, CDR1 is LNHNV and CDR2 YYDKDF (reference sequence). The CDR3 is 15 residues long. V lost 1 base to trimming and J lost 4 bases, with 8 bases between them. The CDR3 DNA is TGTGCCACCAGCAGAGGGAGCAGAGGGGCCAACGTCCTGACTTTC. The encoded protein is CATSRGSRGANVLTF. The full variable domain, in which reference TRBV15 and TRBJ2-6 provide the parts outside the CDR3, is DAMVIQNPRYQVTQFGKPVTLSCSQTLNHNVMYWYQQKSSQAPKLLFHYYDKDFNNEADTPDNFQSRRPNTSFCFLDIRSPGLGDTAMYLCATSRGSRGANVLTFGAGSRLTVL.

This clonotype was seen ten or more times. The chain employs TRBV7-9 and TRBJ1-5; D possibly corresponds to TRBD1 (5 bases). Germline CDR1 reads SEHNR; CDR2 reads FQNEAQ (reference sequence). The ends were cut back, 3 bases at V and 6 bases at J, with 12 bases in the middle. The CDR3 is made up of 14 amino acids. The CDR3 sequence is CASSLSEGSQPQHF. The CDR3, as DNA: TGTGCCAGCAGCTTGAGCGAGGGGAGTCAGCCCCAGCATTTT.

This clonotype came up many times. The chain recombines TRBV6-7 with TRBJ1-2; D uncertain. TRBV6-7 counts as an open reading frame of uncertain function. This CDR3 is built from 14 residues. CDR3 coding DNA: TGTGCTAACAGCCGGCCCAAAACCTACTATGGCTACACCTTC. Translating it yields CANSRPKTYYGYTF.

This clonotype was counted ten times or more. V gene TRBV3-1 combines with J gene TRBJ2-7; possibly TRBD1 for D (6 bases). CDR3 length equals 14 residues. Trimming removed 4 bases at V and 4 bases at J, with 14 bases between. From germline, CDR1 is LGHDT and CDR2 YNNKEL (reference sequence). CDR3 sequence: CASSPNYRDYEQYF. The DNA of the CDR3 is TGTGCCAGCAGCCCCAACTACAGGGATTACGAGCAGTACTTC.

At least ten counts were recorded for this clonotype. The rearrangement links TRBV7-2 to TRBJ2-5; D not certain. V lost 5 bases and J 7 bases, leaving 14 bases between the germline ends. Germline CDR1 reads SGHTA; CDR2 reads FQGNSA. CDR3 length equals 13 residues. Here the CDR3 DNA reads TGTGCCAGCAGCAAAGACATCATCGGGACCCAGTACTTC. Its protein is CASSKDIIGTQYF.

This clonotype showed up many times. The chain has TRBV6-2 or TRBV6-3 and TRBJ2-1, with D possibly being TRBD2 (5 bases). With 9 bases removed from V and 0 bases from J, the gap between germline ends came to 9 bases. The length of the CDR3 is 13 residues. From germline, CDR1 is MNHEY and CDR2 SVGEGT. Here the CDR3 DNA reads TGTGCCAGTTACCGGGACTCCTACAATGAGCAGTTCTTC. This gives the protein CASYRDSYNEQFF.

The chain has TRBV5-1 and TRBJ1-1; tentative D call: TRBD1 (6 bases). The CDR3 runs 14 residues. Trimming shortened V by 4 bases and J by 4 bases, and 14 bases separated the two germline ends. CDR1 and CDR2 (germline): SGHRS, YFSETQ. The CDR3: CASSQQGGGTEAFF. The CDR3 DNA is TGCGCCAGCAGCCAACAGGGCGGTGGCACTGAAGCTTTCTTT.

There are many counts of this clonotype. The chain combines TRBV28 with TRBJ2-2; maybe TRBD2 (6 bases). CDR3 size: 15 residues. V was clipped by 4 bases and J by 2 bases, with 11 bases between them. Per the germline V gene, CDR1 is MDHEN and CDR2 is SYDVKM. Here the CDR3 reads CASSSPRENTGELFF. CDR3 sequence (DNA): TGTGCCAGCAGTTCCCCGCGGGAAAACACCGGGGAGCTGTTTTTT. Full variable domain (remainder filled in from reference TRBV28 and TRBJ2-2): DVKVTQSSRYLVKRTGEKVFLECVQDMDHENMFWYRQDPGLGLRLIYFSYDVKMKEKGDIPEGYSVSREKKERFSLILESASTNQTSMYLCASSSPRENTGELFFGEGSRLTVL.

There are many counts of this clonotype. This chain joins TRBV15 and TRBJ2-7; 12 nucleotides agree with TRBD1. The germline V gene has CDR1 LNHNV and CDR2 YYDKDF (reference sequence). The CDR3 consists of 17 residues. The trim removed 5 bases at V and 4 bases at J, leaving 12 bases unmatched. The CDR3 reads CATSVRDRGLNSYEQYF. The CDR3 DNA reads as TGTGCCACCAGCGTCCGGGACAGGGGGCTAAATTCATACGAGCAGTACTTC.

The V call is TRBV7-6, the J call TRBJ2-7; D assignment may be TRBD1 or TRBD2 (5 bases each). The CDR3 totals 15 residues. V dropped 0 bases and J dropped 0 bases, with 9 bases sitting between them. Germline V gives CDR1 SGHVS, CDR2 FNYEAQ. CDR3 in amino acids: CASSLAPGSSYEQYV. The CDR3 DNA sequence: TGTGCCAGCAGCTTAGCGCCAGGGAGCTCCTACGAGCAGTACGTC.

Note on this clonotype: A read error may be the cause here, since a much bigger clone is one base away. CDR3 nucleotides: TGCGCCAGCACTCACCGTGTCGAGGAGTACTTC. It encodes CASTHRVEEYF. The V gene is TRBV5-1, the J gene TRBJ2-7, with unresolved D. CDR1 SGHRS and CDR2 YFSETQ come from the germline V gene. The CDR3 is made up of 11 amino acids.

This clonotype was counted at least ten times. The chain carries TRBV6-5 and TRBJ1-5; D perhaps matches TRBD1 (5 bases). This CDR3 is built from 12 residues. Deletions cut 6 bases from V and 10 bases from J, with 13 bases between. Germline V gene lookup returns CDR1 MNHEY and CDR2 SVGAGI. The CDR3 spells CASRRGDDPQHF. CDR3 DNA sequence: TGTGCCAGCAGGAGAGGGGACGACCCCCAGCATTTT.

This clonotype came up many times. V usage is TRBV29-1 and J usage is TRBJ1-2, with 8 bases aligning to TRBD1. Germline V lookup: CDR1 SQVTM, CDR2 ANQGSEA. CDR3 size: 14 residues. Trimming took 6 bases from V and 4 from J; bases not matched to a gene: 10. CDR3 coding DNA: TGCAGCGTCCTAGGGAACAGGGGGGGCTATGGCTACACCTTC. Protein: CSVLGNRGGYGYTF. Looking up the rest from reference TRBV29-1 and TRBJ1-2 gives the full variable domain: SAVISQKPSRDICQRGTSLTIQCQVDSQVTMMFWYRQQPGQSLTLIATANQGSEATYESGFVIDKFPISRPNLTFSTLTVSNMSPEDSSIYLCSVLGNRGGYGYTFGSGTRLTVV.

This clonotype occurred many times. The rearrangement uses TRBV7-9 and TRBJ2-7; D is unclear. Germline CDR1 is SEHNR and CDR2 is FQNEAQ (reference sequence). The CDR3 spans 13 residues. Deletions cut 5 bases from V and 4 bases from J, with 12 bases between. CDR3 sequence: CASSQSMVYEQYV. The CDR3 DNA sequence: TGTGCCAGCAGCCAATCCATGGTTTACGAGCAGTACGTC.

This clonotype was detected only a few times. V and J are TRBV12-3 or TRBV12-4 and TRBJ2-7, with 7 bases lining up with TRBD1. The CDR3 covers 14 residues. After removal of 8 bases from V and 3 bases from J, the junction contained 10 bases not matched to a gene. This CDR3 is CASAPTGRIYEQYF. In nucleotides, the CDR3 is TGTGCCAGCGCACCGACAGGGAGAATCTACGAGCAGTACTTC.

This clonotype was counted many times. This chain uses TRBV7-2 with TRBJ1-2; D not certain. V lost 2 bases and J 5 bases, leaving 6 bases between the germline ends. CDR3 length: 12 amino acids. Germline V CDR1 and CDR2: SGHTA, FQGNSA. CDR3 sequence (DNA): TGTGCCAGCAGCTTAATGGCGTATGGCTACACCTTC. Protein sequence: CASSLMAYGYTF. Full variable domain (missing parts from reference TRBV7-2 and TRBJ1-2): GAGVSQSPSNKVTEKGKDVELRCDPISGHTALYWYRQSLGQGLEFLIYFQGNSAPDKSGLPSDRFSAERTGGSVSTLTIQRTQQEDSAVYLCASSLMAYGYTFGSGTRLTVV.

At least ten counts were recorded for this clonotype. The chain has TRBV5-1 and TRBJ1-4; 7 bases map to TRBD1. Trimming cost V 2 bases and J 0 bases; bases outside gene matches: 4. The CDR3 covers 16 residues. Germline loops: CDR1 SGHRS, CDR2 YFSETQ. CDR3 DNA: TGCGCCAGCAGCTTCGACAGGGCCTCAACTAATGAAAAACTGTTTTTT. Translating gives CASSFDRASTNEKLFF.

This clonotype was seen repeatedly, ten times or more. V and J are TRBV19 and TRBJ1-5, with a tentative D call TRBD1 (5 bases). Germline V gene lookup returns CDR1 LNHDA and CDR2 SQIVND (reference sequence). The V gene lost 2 bases and the J gene lost 3 bases, with 11 bases spanning the gap. This CDR3 region has 15 residues. This CDR3 is CASSISGRLNQPQHF. Written as DNA, the CDR3 is TGTGCCAGTAGTATATCGGGGCGGCTCAATCAGCCCCAGCATTTT. Full variable domain (missing parts from reference TRBV19 and TRBJ1-5): DGGITQSPKYLFRKEGQNVTLSCEQNLNHDAMYWYRQDPGQGLRLIYYSQIVNDFQKGDIAEGYSVSREKKESFPLTVTSAQKNPTAFYLCASSISGRLNQPQHFGDGTRLSIL.

There are many counts of this clonotype. For the CDR3, the DNA is TGTGCCAGCAGCAAAGTCGTGAGGGTCCTGAACACTGAAGCTTTCTTT. This gives the protein CASSKVVRVLNTEAFF. The rearrangement links TRBV21-1 to TRBJ1-1. TRBV21-1 is deemed a pseudogene. The CDR3 contains 16 residues.

The chain links TRBV15 to TRBJ2-1, with a weak D call TRBD2 (6 bases). Germline V gene data show CDR1 as LNHNV and CDR2 as YYDKDF (reference sequence). Trimming removed 1 base at V and 9 bases at J, with 22 bases between. This CDR3 is built from 17 residues. CDR3 sequence (DNA): TGTGCCACCAGCAGAGGCAAGACTTGCGGGGACCTGGGTGAGCAGTTCTTC. It specifies CATSRGKTCGDLGEQFF.

This clonotype was seen many times. The rearrangement links TRBV7-2 to TRBJ2-3, with a possible D match to TRBD2 (5 bases). The germline CDR1 and CDR2 sequences are SGHTA and FQGNSA. Trimming shortened V by 3 bases and J by 10 bases, and 23 bases separated the two germline ends. This CDR3 is built from 16 residues. CDR3: CASSFISGGESVPQYF. The CDR3 bases are TGTGCCAGCAGCTTCATAAGCGGAGGAGAGTCAGTCCCGCAGTATTTT.

In its sample, this clonotype was seen many times. The chain joins TRBV4-3 to TRBJ2-3; 7 nucleotides line up with TRBD1. CDR1 is LGHNA, CDR2 YSLEER, per germline. V was pared by 1 base and J by 4 bases, with 8 bases of the junction left unmatched. This CDR3 region has 16 residues. For the CDR3, the DNA is TGCGCCAGCAGCCAAGCTCCACAGGGGTTCGCAGATACGCAGTATTTT. Translation gives CASSQAPQGFADTQYF.

This clonotype was seen many times. The rearrangement joins TRBV20-1 to TRBJ1-5, with D uncertain. In germline, CDR1 is DFQATT, CDR2 SNEGSKA (reference sequence). Trimming left V 3 bases short and J 0 bases short, with 9 bases between. This CDR3 has 14 residues. The chain's CDR3 is CSASHSYSNQPQHF. Written as DNA, the CDR3 is TGCAGTGCTAGCCACAGCTATAGCAATCAGCCCCAGCATTTT.

In its sample, this clonotype was seen many times. The chain combines TRBV10-3 with TRBJ2-5; TRBD1 or TRBD2 may be the D gene (5 bases each). Per germline, CDR1 ENHRY and CDR2 SYGVKD. V shed 7 bases and J shed 5 bases, with 14 bases lying between them. The CDR3 totals 13 residues. The CDR3 sequence is CAITPGPRETQYF. The CDR3 nucleotides are TGTGCCATCACTCCGGGACCTAGGGAGACCCAGTACTTC.

This clonotype was found many times. The chain links TRBV7-2 to TRBJ2-1; 7 bases fit TRBD2. This CDR3 region has 15 residues. Trimming removed 3 bases from V and 1 base from J; junction bases left unmatched: 3. Germline assignment: CDR1 SGHTA and CDR2 FQGNSA. DNA of the CDR3: TGTGCCAGCAGCTTGGCGGGGGATTCCTACAATGAGCAGTTCTTC. Protein: CASSLAGDSYNEQFF. Full variable domain (rest looked up from reference TRBV7-2 and TRBJ2-1): GAGVSQSPSNKVTEKGKDVELRCDPISGHTALYWYRQSLGQGLEFLIYFQGNSAPDKSGLPSDRFSAERTGGSVSTLTIQRTQQEDSAVYLCASSLAGDSYNEQFFGPGTRLTVL.

This clonotype was seen many times. This chain joins TRBV5-1 and TRBJ2-7; D uncertain. The V end lost 0 bases, the J end lost 2 bases, and 3 bases lay between the germline ends. The CDR3 covers 12 residues. CDR1 and CDR2 (germline): SGHRS, YFSETQ. CDR3 in DNA: TGCGCCAGCAGCTTGGATACCTACGAGCAGTACTTC. Its translation: CASSLDTYEQYF.

This clonotype was detected many times. The rearrangement joins TRBV20-1 to TRBJ2-1; the match to TRBD2 covers 9 bases. Germline CDR1 is DFQATT and CDR2 is SNEGSKA (reference sequence). The V and J ends lost 0 bases and 2 bases, in that order; junction bases with no gene match: 5. This CDR3 contains 16 residues. The CDR3 DNA reads TGCAGTGCTAGAGACCGAGCGGGGGGAACCTACAATGAGCAGTTCTTC. Its translation is CSARDRAGGTYNEQFF.

This clonotype appeared many times. The CDR3 nucleotides read TGCGCCAGCAGCTTGGCCTCAAGCGGGGGGGCCCGGGAGCAGTTCTTC. Its translation: CASSLASSGGAREQFF. This sequence joins TRBV5-1 and TRBJ2-1; 10 bases match TRBD2. The CDR3 contains 16 residues. V dropped 0 bases and J dropped 10; count of bases not matched to a gene: 10. CDR1 SGHRS and CDR2 YFSETQ come from the germline V gene.

This clonotype was recorded at least ten times. CDR3 coding DNA: TGTGCCACCAGCAGAGGATCGGGGGGGAACAATGAGCAGTTCTTC. It translates to CATSRGSGGNNEQFF. The V call is TRBV15, the J call TRBJ2-1, with 8 bases aligning to TRBD2. Germline assignment: CDR1 LNHNV and CDR2 YYDKDF (reference sequence). This CDR3 has 15 residues. V gave up 1 base and J gave up 5 bases; unmatched junction bases: 4.

Only a few counts were recorded for this clonotype. The CDR3 loop reads CASSQELGSWEQYF. The DNA of the CDR3 is TGTGCCAGCAGCCAAGAATTAGGGTCTTGGGAGCAGTACTTC. The V call is TRBV4-2, the J call TRBJ2-7; D remains ambiguous. CDR1 and CDR2 (germline): LGHNA, YNFKEQ. V lost 0 bases and J 7 bases, leaving 13 bases between the germline ends. The length of the CDR3 is 14 residues.